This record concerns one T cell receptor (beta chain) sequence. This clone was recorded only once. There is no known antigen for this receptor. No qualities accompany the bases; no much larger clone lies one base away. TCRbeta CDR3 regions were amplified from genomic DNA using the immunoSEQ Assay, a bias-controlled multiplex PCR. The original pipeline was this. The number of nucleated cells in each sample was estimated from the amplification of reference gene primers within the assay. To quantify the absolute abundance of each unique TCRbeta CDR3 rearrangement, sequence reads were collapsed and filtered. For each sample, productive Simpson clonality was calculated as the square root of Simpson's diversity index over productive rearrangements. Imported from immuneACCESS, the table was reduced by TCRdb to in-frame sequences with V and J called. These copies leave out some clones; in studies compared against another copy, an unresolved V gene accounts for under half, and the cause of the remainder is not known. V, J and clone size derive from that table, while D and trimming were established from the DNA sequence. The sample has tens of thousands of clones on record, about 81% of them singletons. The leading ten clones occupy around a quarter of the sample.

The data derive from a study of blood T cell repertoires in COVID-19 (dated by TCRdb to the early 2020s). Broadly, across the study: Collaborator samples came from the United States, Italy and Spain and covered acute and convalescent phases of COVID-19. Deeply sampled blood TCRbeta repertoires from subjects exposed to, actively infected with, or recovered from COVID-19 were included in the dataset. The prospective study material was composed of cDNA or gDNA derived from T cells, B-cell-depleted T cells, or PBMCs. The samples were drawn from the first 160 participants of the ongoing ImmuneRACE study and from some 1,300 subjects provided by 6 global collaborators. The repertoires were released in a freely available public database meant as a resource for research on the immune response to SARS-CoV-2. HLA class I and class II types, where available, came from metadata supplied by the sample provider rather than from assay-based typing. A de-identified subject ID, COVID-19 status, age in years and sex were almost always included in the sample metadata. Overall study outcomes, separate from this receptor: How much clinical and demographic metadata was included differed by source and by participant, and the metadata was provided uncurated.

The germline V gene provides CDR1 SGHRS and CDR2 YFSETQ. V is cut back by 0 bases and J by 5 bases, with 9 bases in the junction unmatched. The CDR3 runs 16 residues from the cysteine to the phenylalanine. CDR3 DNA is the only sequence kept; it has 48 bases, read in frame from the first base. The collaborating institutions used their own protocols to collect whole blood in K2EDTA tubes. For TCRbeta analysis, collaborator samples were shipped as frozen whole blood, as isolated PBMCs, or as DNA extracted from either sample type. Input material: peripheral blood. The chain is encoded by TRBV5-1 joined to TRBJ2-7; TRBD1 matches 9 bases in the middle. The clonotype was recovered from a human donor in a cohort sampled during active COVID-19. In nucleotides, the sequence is TGCGCCAGCAGCTTGGGCGTACAGGGGGCGAGAAACGAGCAGTACTTC. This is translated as CASSLGVQGARNEQYF.